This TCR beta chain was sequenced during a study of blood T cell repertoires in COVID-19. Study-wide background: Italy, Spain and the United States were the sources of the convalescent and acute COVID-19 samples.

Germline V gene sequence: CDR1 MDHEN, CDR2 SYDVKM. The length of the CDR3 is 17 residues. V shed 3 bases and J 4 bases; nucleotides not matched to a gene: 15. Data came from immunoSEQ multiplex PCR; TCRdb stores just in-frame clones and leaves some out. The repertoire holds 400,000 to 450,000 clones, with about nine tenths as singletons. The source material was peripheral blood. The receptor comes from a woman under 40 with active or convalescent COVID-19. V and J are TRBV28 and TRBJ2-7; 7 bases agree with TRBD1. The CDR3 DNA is TGTGCCAGCAGTTTGCCTCCGGGACAGAACGGAAAATACGAGCAGTACTTC. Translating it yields CASSLPPGQNGKYEQYF.